The rows below give T cell receptor beta chains drawn from one sample of a study of T cell responses to AZD1222 COVID-19 vaccine. Clones were sequenced by immunoSEQ multiplex PCR, and TCRdb holds only the in-frame ones, with some missing. The sample carries 250,000 or so clones, more than 85% recorded once. The sequencing here drew on peripheral blood, taken on day 0 of AZD1222 vaccination. These receptors were taken from an adult in good health. CDR3s include the opening cysteine and the closing phenylalanine or tryptophan. A D gene is named only where the DNA matches it firmly. Only some rows state a clone size, as once, few, many or a class for expanded clones.

clone_size: -
v_call: TRBV5-6
d_call: -
j_call: TRBJ1-2
cdr3_aa: CASSLEWQGPRGYTF
cdr3_nt: TGTGCCAGCAGCTTGGAGTGGCAGGGGCCGCGTGGCTACACCTTC

clone_size: once
v_call: TRBV6-2/TRBV6-3
d_call: TRBD1
j_call: TRBJ2-1
cdr3_aa: CASSYDPTGGSYNEQFF
cdr3_nt: TGTGCCAGCAGTTACGACCCCACAGGGGGCTCCTACAATGAGCAGTTCTTC

clone_size: -
v_call: TRBV6-2/TRBV6-3
d_call: -
j_call: TRBJ1-2
cdr3_aa: CASSRQASNYGYTF
cdr3_nt: TGTGCCAGCAGTCGACAGGCCTCTAACTATGGCTACACCTTC

clone_size: once
v_call: TRBV7-2
d_call: -
j_call: TRBJ1-3
cdr3_aa: CASSLEGLSRSGNTIYF
cdr3_nt: TGTGCCAGCAGCTTAGAAGGATTATCGCGCTCTGGAAACACCATATATTTT

clone_size: -
v_call: TRBV10-3
d_call: TRBD2
j_call: TRBJ2-3
cdr3_aa: CAISDPGLAGGGDTQYF
cdr3_nt: TGTGCCATCAGTGATCCCGGACTAGCGGGAGGGGGGGATACGCAGTATTTT

clone_size: -
v_call: TRBV7-9
d_call: -
j_call: TRBJ2-7
cdr3_aa: CASSGKAWAPTAYEQYF
cdr3_nt: TGTGCCAGCAGCGGGAAAGCCTGGGCACCCACGGCCTACGAGCAGTACTTC

clone_size: -
v_call: TRBV28
d_call: -
j_call: TRBJ2-1
cdr3_aa: CASSLGTPPPNEQFF
cdr3_nt: TGTGCCAGCAGTTTGGGGACTCCCCCGCCCAATGAGCAGTTCTTC

clone_size: -
v_call: TRBV6-4
d_call: -
j_call: TRBJ2-3
cdr3_aa: CASSWTDTDTQYF
cdr3_nt: TGTGCCAGCAGCTGGACAGACACAGATACGCAGTATTTT

clone_size: -
v_call: TRBV10-3
d_call: -
j_call: TRBJ1-3
cdr3_aa: CAAREPSSGNTIYF
cdr3_nt: TGTGCCGCCCGGGAGCCGAGCTCTGGAAACACCATATATTTT

clone_size: -
v_call: TRBV2
d_call: -
j_call: TRBJ1-2
cdr3_aa: CASSPRGYGYTF
cdr3_nt: TGTGCCAGCAGTCCGAGGGGCTATGGCTACACCTTC

clone_size: -
v_call: TRBV6-5
d_call: TRBD2
j_call: TRBJ2-2
cdr3_aa: CASNLAGGTGELFF
cdr3_nt: TGTGCCAGCAATCTAGCGGGAGGCACCGGGGAGCTGTTTTTT

clone_size: -
v_call: TRBV6-5
d_call: -
j_call: TRBJ1-4
cdr3_aa: CASRALENANEKLFF
cdr3_nt: TGTGCCAGCAGGGCCCTAGAAAATGCTAATGAAAAACTGTTTTTT

clone_size: -
v_call: TRBV5-4
d_call: -
j_call: TRBJ2-1
cdr3_aa: CASSTLVSVSYNEQFF
cdr3_nt: TGTGCCAGCAGCACCCTGGTCAGCGTATCCTACAATGAGCAGTTCTTC

clone_size: -
v_call: TRBV19
d_call: TRBD2
j_call: TRBJ2-7
cdr3_aa: CASSVGLAGSYEQYF
cdr3_nt: TGTGCCAGTAGTGTGGGACTAGCGGGGAGCTACGAGCAGTACTTC

clone_size: -
v_call: TRBV11-1
d_call: TRBD1
j_call: TRBJ2-7
cdr3_aa: CASSLGQGVTYEQYF
cdr3_nt: TGTGCCAGCAGCCTCGGACAGGGGGTGACCTACGAGCAGTACTTC

clone_size: once
v_call: TRBV10-3
d_call: -
j_call: TRBJ1-2
cdr3_aa: CAISESTPSVGGYTF
cdr3_nt: TGTGCCATCAGTGAGTCGACTCCATCGGTGGGTGGCTACACCTTC

clone_size: -
v_call: TRBV28
d_call: TRBD1
j_call: TRBJ1-2
cdr3_aa: CASSFEGGPNYGYTF
cdr3_nt: TGTGCCAGCAGTTTCGAAGGGGGCCCAAACTATGGCTACACCTTC

clone_size: -
v_call: TRBV6-2/TRBV6-3
d_call: -
j_call: TRBJ2-1
cdr3_aa: CASSPGWVNEQFF
cdr3_nt: TGTGCCAGCAGCCCTGGCTGGGTCAATGAGCAGTTCTTC

clone_size: -
v_call: TRBV9
d_call: TRBD2
j_call: TRBJ2-7
cdr3_aa: CASSPPGRSSYEQYF
cdr3_nt: TGTGCCAGCAGCCCACCCGGGAGGAGCTCCTACGAGCAGTACTTC

clone_size: -
v_call: TRBV28
d_call: -
j_call: TRBJ1-4
cdr3_aa: CASSLQATNEKLFF
cdr3_nt: TGTGCCAGCAGCCTTCAAGCAACTAATGAAAAACTGTTTTTT

clone_size: -
v_call: TRBV7-9
d_call: TRBD1
j_call: TRBJ1-2
cdr3_aa: CASSLAEGQGGHGYTF
cdr3_nt: TGTGCCAGCAGCTTAGCGGAGGGACAGGGAGGCCATGGCTACACCTTC

clone_size: -
v_call: TRBV28
d_call: -
j_call: TRBJ1-5
cdr3_aa: CASSLIAGRVQPQHF
cdr3_nt: TGTGCCAGCAGTTTAATAGCAGGGAGGGTGCAGCCCCAGCATTTT

clone_size: -
v_call: TRBV12-3/TRBV12-4
d_call: -
j_call: TRBJ1-2
cdr3_aa: CASNVDRLYGYTF
cdr3_nt: TGTGCCAGCAACGTCGACAGGTTGTATGGCTACACCTTC

clone_size: -
v_call: TRBV7-9
d_call: -
j_call: TRBJ2-5
cdr3_aa: CASSSGQGGRETQYF
cdr3_nt: TGTGCCAGCAGCTCAGGACAGGGAGGGAGAGAGACCCAGTACTTC

clone_size: -
v_call: TRBV18
d_call: TRBD1
j_call: TRBJ2-7
cdr3_aa: CASSPGQGISYEQYF
cdr3_nt: TGTGCCAGCTCACCGGGACAGGGGATTTCCTACGAGCAGTACTTC

clone_size: -
v_call: TRBV7-6
d_call: TRBD1
j_call: TRBJ2-7
cdr3_aa: CASSFIPGQGSYEQYF
cdr3_nt: TGTGCCAGCAGCTTTATACCGGGACAGGGCTCCTACGAGCAGTACTTC

clone_size: -
v_call: TRBV2
d_call: -
j_call: TRBJ1-5
cdr3_aa: CASSPNAGRGTGQPQHF
cdr3_nt: TGTGCCAGCAGCCCAAATGCCGGCAGGGGAACAGGTCAGCCCCAGCATTTT

clone_size: -
v_call: TRBV5-1
d_call: -
j_call: TRBJ1-2
cdr3_aa: CASSPRDSTGGYTF
cdr3_nt: TGCGCCAGCAGCCCCAGGGACTCCACGGGTGGCTACACCTTC

clone_size: -
v_call: TRBV7-9
d_call: -
j_call: TRBJ1-2
cdr3_aa: CASSLTGTPDF
cdr3_nt: TGTGCCAGCAGCTTAACCGGGACGCCAGACTTC

clone_size: -
v_call: TRBV29-1
d_call: -
j_call: TRBJ1-1
cdr3_aa: CSANARTEAFF
cdr3_nt: TGCAGCGCCAACGCTAGGACTGAAGCTTTCTTT

clone_size: -
v_call: TRBV7-6
d_call: -
j_call: TRBJ2-7
cdr3_aa: CASSLYTTGYEQYF
cdr3_nt: TGTGCCAGCAGCTTATACACGACAGGCTACGAGCAGTACTTC

clone_size: -
v_call: TRBV19
d_call: -
j_call: TRBJ1-1
cdr3_aa: CASEGNKGTEAFF
cdr3_nt: TGTGCCAGTGAGGGTAACAAGGGAACTGAAGCTTTCTTT

clone_size: -
v_call: TRBV19
d_call: -
j_call: TRBJ1-1
cdr3_aa: CASSIGTAGTEAFF
cdr3_nt: TGTGCCAGTAGTATAGGGACCGCCGGCACTGAAGCTTTCTTT

clone_size: -
v_call: TRBV13
d_call: -
j_call: TRBJ2-7
cdr3_aa: CASSPDTNSYEQYF
cdr3_nt: TGTGCCAGCAGCCCAGACACGAACTCCTACGAGCAGTACTTC

clone_size: -
v_call: TRBV11-2
d_call: -
j_call: TRBJ1-2
cdr3_aa: CASSLEEEGRGYTF
cdr3_nt: TGTGCCAGCAGCTTAGAGGAGGAGGGCCGTGGCTACACCTTC

clone_size: -
v_call: TRBV27
d_call: TRBD1
j_call: TRBJ2-7
cdr3_aa: CASSLSRGQGAGEQYF
cdr3_nt: TGTGCCAGCAGTTTATCGAGGGGACAGGGGGCCGGGGAGCAGTACTTC

clone_size: once
v_call: TRBV4-1
d_call: -
j_call: TRBJ2-1
cdr3_aa: CASSQYPTGSSHNEQFF
cdr3_nt: TGCGCCAGCAGCCAATACCCCACCGGGAGTTCGCACAATGAGCAGTTCTTC

clone_size: -
v_call: TRBV7-9
d_call: -
j_call: TRBJ1-1
cdr3_aa: CASSLWDGAFF
cdr3_nt: TGTGCCAGCAGCCTATGGGACGGGGCTTTCTTT

clone_size: -
v_call: TRBV28
d_call: TRBD1
j_call: TRBJ1-5
cdr3_aa: CASTLGATGGVEPQHF
cdr3_nt: TGTGCCAGCACCTTGGGGGCGACAGGGGGCGTGGAGCCCCAGCATTTT

clone_size: -
v_call: TRBV7-2
d_call: -
j_call: TRBJ2-3
cdr3_aa: CASSRQNTQYF
cdr3_nt: TGTGCCAGCAGCCGACAGAATACGCAGTATTTT

clone_size: -
v_call: TRBV10-3
d_call: -
j_call: TRBJ1-2
cdr3_aa: CAISELTGSYGYTF
cdr3_nt: TGTGCCATCAGTGAGCTTACAGGGTCCTATGGCTACACCTTC